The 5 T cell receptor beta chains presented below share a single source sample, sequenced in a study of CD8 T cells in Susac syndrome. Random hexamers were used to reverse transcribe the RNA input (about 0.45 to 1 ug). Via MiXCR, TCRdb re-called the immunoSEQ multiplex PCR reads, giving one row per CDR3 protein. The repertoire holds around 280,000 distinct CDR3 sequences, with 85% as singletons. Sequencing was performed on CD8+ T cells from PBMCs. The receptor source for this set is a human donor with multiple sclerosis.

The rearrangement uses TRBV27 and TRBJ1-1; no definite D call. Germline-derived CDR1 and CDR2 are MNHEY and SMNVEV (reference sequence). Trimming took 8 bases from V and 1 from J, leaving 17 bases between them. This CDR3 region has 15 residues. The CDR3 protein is CASLSRGGRNTEAFF. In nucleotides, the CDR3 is TGTGCCAGCCTGTCCCGCGGCGGGCGGAACACTGAAGCTTTCTTT.

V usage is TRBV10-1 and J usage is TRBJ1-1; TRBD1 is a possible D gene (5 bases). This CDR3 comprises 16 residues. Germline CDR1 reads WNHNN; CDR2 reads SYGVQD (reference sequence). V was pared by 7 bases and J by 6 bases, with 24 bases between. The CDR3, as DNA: TGCGCCAGCAATGGGGCCGGCGGAGGGGAGTCTGCTGAAGCTTTCTTT. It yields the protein CASNGAGGGESAEAFF.

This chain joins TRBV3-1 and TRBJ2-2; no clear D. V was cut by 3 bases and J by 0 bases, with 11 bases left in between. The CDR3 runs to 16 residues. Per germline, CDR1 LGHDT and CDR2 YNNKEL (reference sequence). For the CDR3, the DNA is TGTGCCAGCAGCCAGGTATCTTTTGCGAACACCGGGGAGCTGTTTTTT. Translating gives CASSQVSFANTGELFF.

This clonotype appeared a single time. In DNA, the CDR3 is TGTGCCAGCAGCGGGGAAGACAGGGCTAGAAACATTCAGTACTTC. Protein sequence: CASSGEDRARNIQYF. The chain combines TRBV5-4 with TRBJ2-4, with 7 bases lining up with TRBD1. The J segment lost 6 bases and the V segment lost 4 bases, leaving 10 bases of the junction unmatched. Germline lookup yields CDR1 SGHNT and CDR2 YYREEE (reference sequence). The CDR3 has 15 amino acids.

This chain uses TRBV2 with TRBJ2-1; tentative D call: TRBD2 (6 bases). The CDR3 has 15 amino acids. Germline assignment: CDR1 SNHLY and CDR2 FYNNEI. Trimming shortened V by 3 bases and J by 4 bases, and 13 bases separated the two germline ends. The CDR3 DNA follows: TGTGCCAGCAGTGATCCCCCTAGCGCATACAATGAGCAGTTCTTC. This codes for CASSDPPSAYNEQFF.